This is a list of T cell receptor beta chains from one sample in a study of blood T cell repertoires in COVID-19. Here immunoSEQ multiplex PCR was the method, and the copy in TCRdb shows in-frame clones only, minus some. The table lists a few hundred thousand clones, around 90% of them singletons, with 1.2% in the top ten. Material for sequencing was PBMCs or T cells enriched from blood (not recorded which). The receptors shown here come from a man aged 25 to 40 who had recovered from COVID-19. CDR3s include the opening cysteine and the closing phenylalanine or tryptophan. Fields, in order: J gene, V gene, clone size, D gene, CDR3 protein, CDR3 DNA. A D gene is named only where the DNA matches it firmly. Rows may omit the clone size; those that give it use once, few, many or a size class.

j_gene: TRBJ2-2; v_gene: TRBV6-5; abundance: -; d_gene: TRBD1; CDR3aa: CASTTGGLNTGELFF; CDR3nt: TGTGCCAGCACTACAGGGGGCCTTAACACCGGGGAGCTGTTTTTT
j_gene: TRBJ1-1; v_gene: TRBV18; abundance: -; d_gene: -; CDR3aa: CASSRTNPGGNTEAFF; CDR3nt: TGTGCCAGCTCACGGACGAATCCTGGAGGGAACACTGAAGCTTTCTTT
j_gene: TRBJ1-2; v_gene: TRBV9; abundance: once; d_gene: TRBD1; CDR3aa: CASSGQGALLLSGYTF; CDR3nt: TGTGCCAGCAGCGGCCAGGGGGCTCTGCTCCTGTCTGGCTACACCTTC
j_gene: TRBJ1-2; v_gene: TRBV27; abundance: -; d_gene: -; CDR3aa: CASRIKGSGVYGYTF; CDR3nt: TGTGCCAGCAGAATTAAGGGGTCGGGAGTGTATGGCTACACCTTC
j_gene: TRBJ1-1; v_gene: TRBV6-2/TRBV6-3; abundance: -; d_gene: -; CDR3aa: CASSTHRDSTEAFF; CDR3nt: TGTGCCAGCAGTACCCACAGGGATTCGACTGAAGCTTTCTTT
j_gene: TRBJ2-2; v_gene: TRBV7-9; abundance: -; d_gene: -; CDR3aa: CASSTPRGAPNTGELFF; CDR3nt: TGTGCCAGCAGCACCCCTCGGGGAGCACCGAACACCGGGGAGCTGTTTTTT
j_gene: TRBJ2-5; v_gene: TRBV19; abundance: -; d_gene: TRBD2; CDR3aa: CASMPKAGVPETQYF; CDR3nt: TGTGCCAGTATGCCGAAAGCGGGAGTTCCAGAGACCCAGTACTTC
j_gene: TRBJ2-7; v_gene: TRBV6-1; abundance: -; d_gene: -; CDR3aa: CASSEEVSRAVTYYEQYF; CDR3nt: TGTGCCAGCAGTGAAGAGGTTAGCAGAGCCGTAACCTACTACGAGCAGTACTTC
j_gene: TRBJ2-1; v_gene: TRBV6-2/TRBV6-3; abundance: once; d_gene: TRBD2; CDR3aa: CASSSHSTGSGGSYNEQFF; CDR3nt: TGTGCCAGCAGTTCACACTCCACCGGTAGCGGGGGGTCCTACAATGAGCAGTTCTTC
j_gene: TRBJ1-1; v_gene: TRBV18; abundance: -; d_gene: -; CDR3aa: CASSPSWRGMNTEAFF; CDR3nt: TGTGCCAGCTCACCGTCATGGAGGGGAATGAACACTGAAGCTTTCTTT
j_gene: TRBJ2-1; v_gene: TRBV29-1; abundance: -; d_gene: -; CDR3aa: CSVDLGRYNEQFF; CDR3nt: TGCAGCGTTGATTTGGGCAGGTACAATGAGCAGTTCTTC
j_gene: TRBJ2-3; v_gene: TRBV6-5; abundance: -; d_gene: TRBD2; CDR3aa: CATKTSGPLGEYF; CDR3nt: TGTGCCACCAAGACTAGCGGGCCCTTGGGGGAGTATTTT
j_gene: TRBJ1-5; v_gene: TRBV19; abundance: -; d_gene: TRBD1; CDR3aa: CASSPLRQGKDQPQHF; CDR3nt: TGTGCCAGTAGTCCCCTACGACAGGGGAAAGATCAGCCCCAGCATTTT
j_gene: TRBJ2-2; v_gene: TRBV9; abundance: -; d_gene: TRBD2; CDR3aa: CASSAGLAGSTGELFF; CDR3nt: TGTGCCAGCAGCGCAGGACTAGCGGGAAGCACCGGGGAGCTGTTTTTT
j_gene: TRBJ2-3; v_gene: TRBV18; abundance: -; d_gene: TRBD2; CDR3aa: CASSPPLGLAGGNTDTQYF; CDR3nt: TGTGCCAGCTCACCACCGCTAGGTCTAGCGGGGGGCAACACAGATACGCAGTATTTT
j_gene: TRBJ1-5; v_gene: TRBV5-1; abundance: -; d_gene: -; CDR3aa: CASSLGGTNSNQPQHF; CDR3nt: TGCGCCAGCAGCTTGGGGGGGACAAATAGCAATCAGCCCCAGCATTTT
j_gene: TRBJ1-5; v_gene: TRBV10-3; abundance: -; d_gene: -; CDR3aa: CAISDQLGNQPQHF; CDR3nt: TGTGCCATCAGTGATCAACTCGGCAATCAGCCCCAGCATTTT
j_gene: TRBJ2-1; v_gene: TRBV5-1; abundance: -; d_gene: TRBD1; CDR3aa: CASSLGTGPRFKQFF; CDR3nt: TGCGCCAGCAGCCTCGGGACAGGTCCTAGATTTAAGCAGTTCTTC
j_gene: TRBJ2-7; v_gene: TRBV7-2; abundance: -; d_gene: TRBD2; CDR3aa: CASSPNPRLAGGYEQYF; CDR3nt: TGTGCCAGCAGCCCAAATCCCCGACTAGCGGGAGGGTACGAGCAGTACTTC
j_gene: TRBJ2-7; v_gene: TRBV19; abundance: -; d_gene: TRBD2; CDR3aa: CASSITSGRANEQYF; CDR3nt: TGTGCCAGTAGTATTACTAGCGGGAGGGCCAACGAGCAGTACTTC
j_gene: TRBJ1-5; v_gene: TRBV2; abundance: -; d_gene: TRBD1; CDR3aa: CASTRTGVDQPQHF; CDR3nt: TGTGCCAGCACCCGGACAGGGGTTGATCAGCCCCAGCATTTT
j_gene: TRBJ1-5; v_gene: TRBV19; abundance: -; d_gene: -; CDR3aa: CASRTTRGWQPQHF; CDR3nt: TGTGCCAGCCGAACTACCCGGGGGTGGCAGCCCCAGCATTTT
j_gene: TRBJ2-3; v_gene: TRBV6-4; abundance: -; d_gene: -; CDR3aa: CASRGEGSHDTQYF; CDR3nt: TGTGCCAGCAGGGGCGAAGGGAGTCACGATACGCAGTATTTT
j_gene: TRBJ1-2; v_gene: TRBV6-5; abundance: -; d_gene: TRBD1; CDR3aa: CASSTGGYGYTF; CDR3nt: TGTGCCAGCAGCACAGGGGGCTATGGCTACACCTTC
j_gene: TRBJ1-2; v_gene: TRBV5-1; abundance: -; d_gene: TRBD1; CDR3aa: CASSLWAGGGYGYTF; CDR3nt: TGCGCCAGCAGCTTGTGGGCAGGGGGCGGCTATGGCTACACCTTC
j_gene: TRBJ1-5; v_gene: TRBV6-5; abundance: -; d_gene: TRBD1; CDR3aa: CASRDRQGAGQPQHF; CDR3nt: TGTGCCAGCAGGGATCGACAGGGGGCGGGTCAGCCCCAGCATTTT
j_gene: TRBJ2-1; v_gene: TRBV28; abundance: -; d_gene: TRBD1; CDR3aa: CASSPGQYNEQFF; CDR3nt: TGTGCCAGCAGTCCGGGACAGTACAATGAGCAGTTCTTC
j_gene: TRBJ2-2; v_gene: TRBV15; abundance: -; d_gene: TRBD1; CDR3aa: CATSSRDRFTGELFF; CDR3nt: TGTGCCACCAGCAGTCGGGACAGATTTACCGGGGAGCTGTTTTTT
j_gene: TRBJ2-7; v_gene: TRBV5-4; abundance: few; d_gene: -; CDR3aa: CASSREGASPYEQYF; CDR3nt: TGTGCCAGCAGCCGGGAGGGGGCGTCACCCTACGAGCAGTACTTC
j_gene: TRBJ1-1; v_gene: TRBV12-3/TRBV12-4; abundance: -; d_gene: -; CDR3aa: CASSFRVNTEAFF; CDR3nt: TGTGCCAGCAGTTTCAGGGTGAACACTGAAGCTTTCTTT
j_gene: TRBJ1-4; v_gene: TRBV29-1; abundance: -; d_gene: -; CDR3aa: CSVGGSGEKLFF; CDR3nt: TGCAGCGTTGGAGGGAGTGGTGAAAAACTGTTTTTT
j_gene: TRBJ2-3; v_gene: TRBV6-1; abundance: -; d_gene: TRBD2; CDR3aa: CASSEVAGAGKDTQYF; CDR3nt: TGTGCCAGCAGTGAAGTGGCGGGAGCGGGCAAGGATACGCAGTATTTT